The 13 T cell receptor beta chains below come from one sample, sequenced in a study of cytomegalovirus exposure and HLA in healthy donors. The PCR was carried out with 60 Vbeta primers and 13 Jbeta primers. Sequenced by immunoSEQ multiplex PCR; TCRdb stores in-frame clones only, minus some. The sample has roughly 160,000 clones; roughly two thirds are singletons. Material: PBMCs. The receptors were gathered from a woman aged 18-30 years in good health and CMV-seropositive.

This CDR3 is CASSLRQPRTEAFF. The CDR3 nucleotides read TGTGCCAGCAGCCTACGCCAACCACGGACTGAAGCTTTCTTT. The J gene is TRBJ1-1, the V gene TRBV7-2; no reliable D call. V lost 5 bases and J 5 bases, leaving 15 bases between the germline ends. The CDR3 is 14 residues long. Germline values: CDR1 SGHTA, CDR2 FQGNSA.

The rearrangement joins TRBV7-2 to TRBJ1-1; weak D call: TRBD1 (6 bases). Germline V CDR1 and CDR2: SGHTA, FQGNSA. Trimming stripped 2 bases from V and 5 bases from J, with 12 bases between. The CDR3 loop spans 14 amino acids. The CDR3 DNA reads as TGTGCCAGCAGCTTACCACAGGGTGGGACTGAAGCTTTCTTT. Translation: CASSLPQGGTEAFF.

The genes are TRBV27 and TRBJ1-1; TRBD1 is a possible D gene (6 bases). This CDR3 has 13 residues. V was shortened by 9 bases and J by 2 bases, with 13 bases between the two germline ends. The germline gives CDR1 MNHEY, CDR2 SMNVEV (reference sequence). CDR3 region: CASYTGFNTEAFF. CDR3 DNA sequence: TGTGCCAGTTATACAGGGTTCAACACTGAAGCTTTCTTT.

The J gene is TRBJ1-1, the V gene TRBV2; 9 nucleotides line up with TRBD1. Trimming cost V 8 bases and J 3 bases; bases outside gene matches: 10. Looked up from germline, CDR1 is SNHLY and CDR2 is FYNNEI. This CDR3 has 15 amino acids. This chain's CDR3 is CASDYGTGIYTEAFF. In nucleotides, the CDR3 is TGTGCCAGCGATTACGGGACAGGGATTTACACTGAAGCTTTCTTT.

The gene calls are TRBV2 and TRBJ2-5; no firm D call. The CDR3 is 15 amino acids. Between the trimmed V and J ends, which lost 1 base and 3 bases, there was a span of 12 bases. From germline, CDR1 is SNHLY and CDR2 FYNNEI. The CDR3 protein is CASSEGSLSEETQYF. The CDR3 DNA reads as TGTGCCAGCAGTGAAGGTTCGTTGTCGGAAGAGACCCAGTACTTC.

The chain employs TRBV30 and TRBJ2-2, with 9 bases matching TRBD2. Germline V gene lookup returns CDR1 GTSNPN and CDR2 SVGIG (reference sequence). This CDR3 has 15 amino acids. J gave up 5 bases and V 4 bases, and 8 bases lay outside the gene matches. The CDR3 here is CAWTSGVTNTGELFF. Written as DNA, the CDR3 is TGTGCCTGGACTAGCGGGGTAACAAATACCGGGGAGCTGTTTTTT.

This clone showed up just a few times. This chain links TRBV5-4 with TRBJ2-3; a weak D match, TRBD1 (7 bases). The V and J ends lost 7 bases and 4 bases respectively, with 22 bases between them. Germline CDR1 reads SGHNT; CDR2 reads YYREEE (reference sequence). The CDR3 runs to 16 residues. CDR3 sequence: CASGRGGGRLSDTQYF. The CDR3 nucleotides read TGTGCCAGCGGACGAGGAGGGGGCAGATTATCAGATACGCAGTATTTT.

The chain recombines TRBV6-1 with TRBJ2-7, with D unclear. The CDR3 runs 16 residues. Germline CDR1 and CDR2: MNHNS and SASEGT. V was trimmed by 2 bases and J by 1 base, leaving 15 bases between them. CDR3 bases: TGTGCCAGCAGTGAACCCGGAGCCGCTTTGTCCTACGAGCAGTACTTC. It yields the protein CASSEPGAALSYEQYF.

The chain recombines TRBV6-5 with TRBJ2-7; possible D gene TRBD1, 6 bases. Germline CDR1 reads MNHEY; CDR2 reads SVGAGI. The V and J ends lost 1 base and 0 bases respectively, with 13 bases between them. This CDR3 has 16 residues. As DNA, the CDR3 is TGTGCCAGCAGTTACTGGAGGACAGCCAACTCCTACGAGCAGTACTTC. This encodes CASSYWRTANSYEQYF.

The chain uses TRBV5-1 and TRBJ1-4, with D possibly being TRBD1 (5 bases). The CDR3 extends over 14 amino acids. V was pared by 1 base and J by 13 bases, with 17 bases between. Germline V gene data show CDR1 as SGHRS and CDR2 as YFSETQ. The CDR3 here is CASSLTPDRQGLFF. CDR3 DNA: TGCGCCAGCAGCTTGACCCCCGATCGGCAGGGACTGTTTTTT.

This chain joins TRBV11-2 and TRBJ1-1, with 11 bases aligning to TRBD1. The CDR3 runs 18 residues. Germline loops: CDR1 SGHAT, CDR2 FQNNGV. V dropped 6 bases and J dropped 0; count of bases not matched to a gene: 12. The CDR3 region is CASRSGTGGYAMNTEAFF. The DNA of the CDR3 is TGTGCCAGCAGATCCGGGACAGGGGGTTACGCCATGAACACTGAAGCTTTCTTT.

The genes are TRBV30 and TRBJ2-5; 8 bases fit TRBD1. The CDR3 spans 13 residues. The trim removed 0 bases at V and 4 bases at J, leaving 1 base unmatched. Germline V gene data show CDR1 as GTSNPN and CDR2 as SVGIG (reference sequence). The CDR3 is CAWSVRGRETQYF. CDR3 coding DNA: TGTGCCTGGAGTGTCAGGGGGCGAGAGACCCAGTACTTC.

The rearrangement links TRBV29-1 to TRBJ1-3, with a tentative D call TRBD1 (5 bases). V was pared by 6 bases and J by 2 bases, with 14 bases between. This CDR3 is 14 amino acids long. The germline V gene encodes CDR1 SQVTM and CDR2 ANQGSEA. The CDR3 DNA reads as TGCAGCGTGGGCCAGGGAATTCCTGGAAACACCATATATTTT. This translates into CSVGQGIPGNTIYF.